This T cell receptor (beta chain) emerged from a study of shared clonotypes between healthy human individuals. Profiling relied on immunoSEQ multiplex PCR, and the TCRdb table lists in-frame clones only, not all of them. The sample carries more than 1,200,000 clones, approximately 98.5% recorded once. Study conclusions and caveats: A limitation of the genetic and exposure-history diversity represented arose from few donors.

The CDR3 covers 16 residues. Germline trimming cut 6 bases from V and 2 bases from J; bases unmatched to any gene: 12. The V gene's germline CDR1 is MDHEN and CDR2 SYDVKM. In its sample, this clone was seen once. The antigen is not known. This TCR was recovered from a man aged 30-40 years in good health. V usage is TRBV28 and J usage is TRBJ2-5; 7 bases are a match to TRBD1. Sequencing was performed on naive CD4+ T cells sorted from blood. Subset in this sample: CD45RA+ positively selected. The CDR3 loop reads CASRAQGWGLQETQYF. The CDR3 DNA reads TGTGCCAGCAGAGCACAGGGGTGGGGGTTACAAGAGACCCAGTACTTC.